The rows below give T cell receptor beta chains drawn from one sample of a study of graft-versus-host responses after intestinal transplantation. Repertoires were generated with immunoSEQ multiplex PCR, while TCRdb's copy carries only in-frame clones and drops some. The sample holds approximately 39,000 clones, 94% seen once. These TCRs' antigens remain unknown. Sequencing was performed on unstimulated CD4+ T cells sorted from spleen or lymph node cells, taken before transplant. The source of these receptors is a human donor who was the organ donor for an intestinal transplant. Each CDR3 is given with its conserved first and last residue. D genes are given only for firm matches. Expanded clones get a size class; other rows say once, few or many, or leave the size out.

DNA	CDR3	D	J	size	V
TGTGCCAGCAGTGAATACTTCTATGGCTACACCTTC	CASSEYFYGYTF	NA	TRBJ1-2	NA	TRBV25-1
TGTGCCAGTAGAGGTTGGGGTTCGGGAAACACCATATATTTT	CASRGWGSGNTIYF	NA	TRBJ1-3	NA	TRBV19
TGTGCCAGCAGCCCGGGGGTTTTCCTCTACGAGCAGTACTTC	CASSPGVFLYEQYF	NA	TRBJ2-7	NA	TRBV28
TGCGCCAGCAGCCAAGATGAAAGGACAGGGGGGTACACCGGGGAGCTGTTTTTT	CASSQDERTGGYTGELFF	TRBD1	TRBJ2-2	NA	TRBV4-3
TGCGCCAGCAGCGGACTAGGAGAGGACACCGGGGAGCTGTTTTTT	CASSGLGEDTGELFF	TRBD2	TRBJ2-2	NA	TRBV5-1
TGTGCCAGCAGCCCTCATGAATTAGCGGGGGGGCTTGGGGCCAACGTCCTGACTTTC	CASSPHELAGGLGANVLTF	TRBD2	TRBJ2-6	NA	TRBV7-3
TGTGCCAGCAGTGACGCCGGTTCAAACTACGAGCAGTACTTC	CASSDAGSNYEQYF	NA	TRBJ2-7	NA	TRBV25-1
TGTGCCAGCAGCTTCTCAGGGTTGGGCAATCAGCCCCAGCATTTT	CASSFSGLGNQPQHF	NA	TRBJ1-5	NA	TRBV5-5
TGTGCCAGCAGCGTAGCTCTAGCGGGCGACCAGTTCTTC	CASSVALAGDQFF	TRBD2	TRBJ2-1	NA	TRBV9
TGCGCCAGCAGCGTATCAGGGGGCCAATGGTATGGCTACACCTTC	CASSVSGGQWYGYTF	TRBD1	TRBJ1-2	once	TRBV5-1
TGTGCCAGCAGCTTGGTCTGGGCAGGGGAGAACACTGAAGCTTTCTTT	CASSLVWAGENTEAFF	NA	TRBJ1-1	NA	TRBV5-6
TGCGCCAGCAGCTTCACAGGGGGCAATGACAATGAGCAGTTCTTC	CASSFTGGNDNEQFF	TRBD1	TRBJ2-1	NA	TRBV5-1
TGTGCCAGCAGCCCCCCCGGCGGCACAGATACGCAGTATTTT	CASSPPGGTDTQYF	NA	TRBJ2-3	NA	TRBV9
TGTGCCAGCTCACCCCGACGGAATCAGCCCCAGCATTTT	CASSPRRNQPQHF	NA	TRBJ1-5	NA	TRBV18
TGTGCCAGCAGTGAAGCAGGGGGACCCTGGGACACCTCTAACTATGGCTACACCTTC	CASSEAGGPWDTSNYGYTF	NA	TRBJ1-2	NA	TRBV2
TGTGCCAGCAGCCCCCTATCCGCGGGGCTTGGGGAGACCCAGTACTTC	CASSPLSAGLGETQYF	NA	TRBJ2-5	NA	TRBV9
TGTGCCAGCAGCATCAGGGGCAGGGGAAATGAAAAACTGTTTTTT	CASSIRGRGNEKLFF	NA	TRBJ1-4	once	TRBV5-6
TGTGCCAGCAGCTTTTACAGAACCCTCTACGAGCAGTACTTC	CASSFYRTLYEQYF	NA	TRBJ2-7	NA	TRBV5-8
TGTGCCAGCAGTGAAAGGGTGCAGTTCAGGGGTGAAAAACTGTTTTTT	CASSERVQFRGEKLFF	NA	TRBJ1-4	NA	TRBV2
TGTGCCAGCAGTTTATGGGTGGGGGGCGTAAGCTCCTATAATTCACCCCTCCACTTT	CASSLWVGGVSSYNSPLHF	NA	TRBJ1-6	NA	TRBV28
TGCGCCAGCAGCCAAGTTTACAGGGGGCATGGCTACACCTTC	CASSQVYRGHGYTF	TRBD1	TRBJ1-2	NA	TRBV4-3
TGTGCCAGCAGTCGCCGTGGGGATTACAATGAGCAGTTCTTC	CASSRRGDYNEQFF	NA	TRBJ2-1	NA	TRBV28
TGTGCCAGCAGTTTCCCAGGGAGGGGGCTTCCCTATGGCTACACCTTC	CASSFPGRGLPYGYTF	TRBD1	TRBJ1-2	NA	TRBV28
TGCGCCAGCAGCTTGGAGGGGACTAGCGGGGGTAGCACAGATACGCAGTATTTT	CASSLEGTSGGSTDTQYF	TRBD2	TRBJ2-3	once	TRBV5-1
TGTGCCAGCAGCCAAGATTGGTTACACAATGAGCAGTTCTTC	CASSQDWLHNEQFF	NA	TRBJ2-1	NA	TRBV14
TGTGCCAGTTCCAGGGGCAGAGTTTCTGAAGCTTTCTTT	CASSRGRVSEAFF	NA	TRBJ1-1	NA	TRBV19
TGTGCCAGCAGCCGGGACAGAAATAATTCACCCCTCCACTTT	CASSRDRNNSPLHF	TRBD1	TRBJ1-6	once	TRBV27
TGTGCCAGCAGTTACGTAGATACGCAGTATTTT	CASSYVDTQYF	NA	TRBJ2-3	NA	TRBV6-1
TGTGCCAGCTCACTCGGACTAGCGCCAGATACGCAGTATTTT	CASSLGLAPDTQYF	TRBD2	TRBJ2-3	NA	TRBV18
TGTGCCATCACGAGGGACACAGGCCAGCCCCAGCATTTT	CAITRDTGQPQHF	NA	TRBJ1-5	NA	TRBV10-3
TGTGCCAGCAGCCCAAGGGACAGGCCCACCGGGGAGCTGTTTTTT	CASSPRDRPTGELFF	TRBD1	TRBJ2-2	NA	TRBV7-9
TGTGCCAGCAGCTTGCGGGAGACCCAGTACTTC	CASSLRETQYF	NA	TRBJ2-5	NA	TRBV5-6
TGTGCCAGCAGTTCCACGACAGGGAGCATCTACGAGCAGTACTTC	CASSSTTGSIYEQYF	TRBD1	TRBJ2-7	NA	TRBV6-5
TGTGCCAGCAGGCCCCCGGGACAGGGCTATGGCTACACCTTC	CASRPPGQGYGYTF	TRBD1	TRBJ1-2	NA	TRBV6-1
TGTGCCAGCAGCTTGGGAGGGGGCGACTCCTACGAGCAGTACTTC	CASSLGGGDSYEQYF	TRBD1	TRBJ2-7	NA	TRBV5-4
TGTGCCAGCAGCCAAGAGGGACAGGGAGGAAGAACCTACAATGAGCAGTTCTTC	CASSQEGQGGRTYNEQFF	TRBD1	TRBJ2-1	NA	TRBV14